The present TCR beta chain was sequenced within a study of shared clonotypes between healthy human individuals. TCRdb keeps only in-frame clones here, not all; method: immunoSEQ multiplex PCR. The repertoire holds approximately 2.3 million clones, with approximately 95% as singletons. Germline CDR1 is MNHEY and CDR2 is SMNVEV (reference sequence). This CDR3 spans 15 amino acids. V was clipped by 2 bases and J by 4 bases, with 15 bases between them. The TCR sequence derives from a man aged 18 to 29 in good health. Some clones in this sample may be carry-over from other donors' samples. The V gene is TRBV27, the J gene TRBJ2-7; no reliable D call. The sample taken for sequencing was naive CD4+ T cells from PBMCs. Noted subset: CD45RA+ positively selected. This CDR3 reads CASSLLPRPRYEQYF. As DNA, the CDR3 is TGTGCCAGCAGTTTACTTCCCCGCCCACGGTACGAGCAGTACTTC.